This is a list of T cell receptor beta chains from one sample in a study of shared clonotypes between healthy human individuals. Profiling relied on immunoSEQ multiplex PCR, and the TCRdb table lists in-frame clones only, not all of them. The sample shows over a million clones, roughly 96% of them seen only once. The sample comprised naive CD4+ T cells sorted from blood. Source of these receptors: a man aged 25 to 40 in good health. Both conserved end residues are part of each CDR3. Each record gives: V gene, J gene, CDR3 protein.

V gene: TRBV19; J gene: TRBJ2-1; CDR3 protein: CASTQTSGRSLEQFF
V gene: TRBV19; J gene: TRBJ2-2; CDR3 protein: CASISGNTGELFF
V gene: TRBV19; J gene: TRBJ2-3; CDR3 protein: CASRVAGHTDTQYF
V gene: TRBV5-5; J gene: TRBJ2-5; CDR3 protein: CASSLLGTSETQYF
V gene: TRBV15; J gene: TRBJ2-5; CDR3 protein: CATSKGRAGETQYF
V gene: TRBV11-2; J gene: TRBJ2-7; CDR3 protein: CASSVAGIMWEQYF
V gene: TRBV4-1; J gene: TRBJ2-7; CDR3 protein: CASSQGLGQGGSEQYF
V gene: TRBV15; J gene: TRBJ2-1; CDR3 protein: CATSSGRNRGKYEQFF
V gene: TRBV5-1; J gene: TRBJ2-2; CDR3 protein: CASSPDTTGELFF
V gene: TRBV7-9; J gene: TRBJ1-3; CDR3 protein: CATRFKQGVSGNTIYF
V gene: TRBV18; J gene: TRBJ2-3; CDR3 protein: CASSPLGTGDTQYF
V gene: TRBV4-1; J gene: TRBJ1-2; CDR3 protein: CASSKGVLYGYTF
V gene: TRBV11-3; J gene: TRBJ2-7; CDR3 protein: CASSPRTGDPYEQYF
V gene: TRBV28; J gene: TRBJ2-5; CDR3 protein: CASSSGTLQETQYF
V gene: TRBV6-5; J gene: TRBJ1-4; CDR3 protein: CASRSNEKLFF
V gene: TRBV9; J gene: TRBJ1-2; CDR3 protein: CASSVAPRQGAYGYTF
V gene: TRBV6-1; J gene: TRBJ1-4; CDR3 protein: CASRGQIWDEKLFF
V gene: TRBV5-1; J gene: TRBJ2-1; CDR3 protein: CASQLWVDLDEQFF
V gene: TRBV9; J gene: TRBJ2-2; CDR3 protein: CASSRGPGELFF
V gene: TRBV7-9; J gene: TRBJ2-1; CDR3 protein: CASSFGGDQEQFF
V gene: TRBV7-2; J gene: TRBJ2-7; CDR3 protein: CASSLRGGGYEQYF
V gene: TRBV27; J gene: TRBJ1-3; CDR3 protein: CASSLLPWGSAGNTIYF
V gene: TRBV9; J gene: TRBJ2-3; CDR3 protein: CASSVVASGRVDTQYF
V gene: TRBV5-1; J gene: TRBJ1-6; CDR3 protein: CASSSGTGDNSPLHF
V gene: TRBV7-3; J gene: TRBJ2-7; CDR3 protein: CASSPTSRSYEQYF
V gene: TRBV4-3; J gene: TRBJ2-1; CDR3 protein: CASSQDRTSGSFNEQFF
V gene: TRBV7-3; J gene: TRBJ1-1; CDR3 protein: CASSSGSGNTEAFF
V gene: TRBV7-9; J gene: TRBJ2-7; CDR3 protein: CASSPSYGEQYF
V gene: TRBV5-1; J gene: TRBJ2-3; CDR3 protein: CASSLRSHSNTQYF
V gene: TRBV7-8; J gene: TRBJ2-7; CDR3 protein: CASSSMGGGVVVYEQYF
V gene: TRBV5-4; J gene: TRBJ1-4; CDR3 protein: CASSNRQGGEKLFF